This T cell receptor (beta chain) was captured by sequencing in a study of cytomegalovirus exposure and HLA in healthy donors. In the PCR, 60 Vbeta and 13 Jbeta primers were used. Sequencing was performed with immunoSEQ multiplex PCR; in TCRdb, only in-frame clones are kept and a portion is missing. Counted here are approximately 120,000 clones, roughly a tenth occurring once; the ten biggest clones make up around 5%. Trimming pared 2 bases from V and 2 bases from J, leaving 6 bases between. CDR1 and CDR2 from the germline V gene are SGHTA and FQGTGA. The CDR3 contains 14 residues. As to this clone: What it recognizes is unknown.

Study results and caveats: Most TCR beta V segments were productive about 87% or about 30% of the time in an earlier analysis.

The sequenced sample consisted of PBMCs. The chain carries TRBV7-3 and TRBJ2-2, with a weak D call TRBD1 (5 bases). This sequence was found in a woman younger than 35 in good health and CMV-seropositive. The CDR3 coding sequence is TGTGCCAGCAGCTTACAGGGTAACACCGGGGAGCTGTTTTTT. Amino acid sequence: CASSLQGNTGELFF.